The text below deals with one TCR beta chain. The source of the sample is a study of blood T cell repertoires in COVID-19. The assay was immunoSEQ multiplex PCR, and TCRdb's table has in-frame clones only and misses some. The sample yields 240,000 or so clones, 85% to 90% seen once. This CDR3 is 14 amino acids long. Germline values: CDR1 SGHRS, CDR2 YFSETQ. Trimming cost V 0 bases and J 5 bases; bases outside gene matches: 3. The chain is built from TRBV5-1 and TRBJ2-5, with 8 bases identical to TRBD2. Sequenced input: peripheral blood. The receptor was isolated from a woman in her thirties or forties who had recovered from COVID-19. This CDR3 is CASSLGGLGETQYF. CDR3 nucleotides: TGCGCCAGCAGCTTGGGGGGACTAGGGGAGACCCAGTACTTC.